This TCR beta chain appears in the sequencing data of a study of blood T cell repertoires in COVID-19 (dated by TCRdb to 2020 to 2021). For the study in its entirety: Collaborator samples came from the United States, Italy and Spain and covered acute and convalescent phases of COVID-19. The material from the prospective study consisted of cDNA or gDNA derived from T cells, B-cell-depleted T cells, or PBMCs. The dataset comprised deeply sampled blood TCRbeta repertoires from subjects exposed to, actively infected with, or recovered from COVID-19. The repertoires were released in a freely available public database intended as a resource for research on the immune response to SARS-CoV-2. The samples were drawn from two sources: the first 160 participants of the ongoing ImmuneRACE study, and 1,254 subjects contributed by 6 global collaborators. Nearly every sample came with metadata listing a de-identified subject ID, COVID-19 status, age in years and sex. Where available, HLA class I and class II types were taken from metadata supplied by the sample provider and were not determined by assay-based typing.

Here is what the overall study found, with its caveats: Clinical and demographic metadata were provided uncurated, with the amount varying by source and participant.

TCRbeta CDR3 regions were amplified from genomic DNA by means of the immunoSEQ Assay, a bias-controlled multiplex PCR. Concerning the study's data processing: The number of nucleated cells in each sample was estimated from the amplification of reference gene primers within the assay. Sequence reads were collapsed and filtered to measure the absolute abundance of every unique TCRbeta CDR3 rearrangement. For each sample, productive Simpson clonality was calculated as the square root of Simpson's diversity index over productive rearrangements. Here the immuneACCESS table is served through TCRdb, limited to in-frame sequences with V and J called. Missing clones are a known gap in these copies; in checked studies unresolved V genes cover under half, and the rest lacks a known reason. The V and J calls and clone size are taken from that table; D and trimming were inferred from the DNA. The table for this sample lists approximately 120,000 clones; over 75% of them were counted only once. Approximately 7% of the sample comes from the top ten.

Regarding this clone: Its antigen is still unknown. The input lacks base qualities; no much larger clone sits a single base away.

Each collaborating institution followed its own protocols to collect whole blood in K2EDTA tubes. For TCRbeta analysis, collaborators shipped samples in one of three forms: frozen whole blood, isolated PBMCs, or DNA extracted from either of those sample types. The germline V gene (reference sequence) sets CDR1 to LGHDT and CDR2 to YNNKEL. Including cysteine and phenylalanine, the CDR3 has 17 amino acids. The only DNA kept is the CDR3, 51 bases in frame from the first base. Between the V and J ends, shortened by 4 bases and 2 bases respectively, the junction contains 19 bases. The sequence derives from a woman in her 50s with acute or convalescent COVID-19. The sequence is built from TRBV3-1 (or the pseudogene TRBV3-2) and TRBJ2-3, with a tentative D gene TRBD1 over 5 matching bases. Sequencing was done on a sample of peripheral blood. The bases are TGTGCCAGCAGCCCAAGCGTCAGGGCAGCTCCCACAGATACGCAGTATTTT. Its product reads: CASSPSVRAAPTDTQYF.